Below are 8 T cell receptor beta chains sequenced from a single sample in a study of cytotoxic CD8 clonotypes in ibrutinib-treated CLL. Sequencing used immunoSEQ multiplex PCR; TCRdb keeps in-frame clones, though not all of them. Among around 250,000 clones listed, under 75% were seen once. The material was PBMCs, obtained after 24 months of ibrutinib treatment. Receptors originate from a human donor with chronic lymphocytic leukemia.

CDR3 coding DNA: TGTGCCAGCACCGACAGCACTGGGAGTTCTAACTATGGCTACACCTTC. Translation gives CASTDSTGSSNYGYTF. This rearrangement joins TRBV28 to TRBJ1-2, with D perhaps TRBD1 (5 bases). Trimming shortened V by 7 bases and J by 0 bases, and 18 bases separated the two germline ends. The CDR3 contains 16 residues. CDR1 and CDR2 from the germline V gene are MDHEN and SYDVKM.

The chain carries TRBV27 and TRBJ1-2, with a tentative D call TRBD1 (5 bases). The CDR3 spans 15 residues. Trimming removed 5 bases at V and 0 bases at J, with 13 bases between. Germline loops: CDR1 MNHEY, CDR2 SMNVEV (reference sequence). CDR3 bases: TGTGCCAGCAGTCCCCGGGGACCATCTAACTATGGCTACACCTTC. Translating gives CASSPRGPSNYGYTF.

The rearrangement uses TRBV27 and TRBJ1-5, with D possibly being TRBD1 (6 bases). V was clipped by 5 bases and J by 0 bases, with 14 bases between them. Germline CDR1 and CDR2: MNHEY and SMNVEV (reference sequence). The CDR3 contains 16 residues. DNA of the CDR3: TGTGCCAGCAGTCCCGAGGGGGACTATAGCAATCAGCCCCAGCATTTT. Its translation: CASSPEGDYSNQPQHF.

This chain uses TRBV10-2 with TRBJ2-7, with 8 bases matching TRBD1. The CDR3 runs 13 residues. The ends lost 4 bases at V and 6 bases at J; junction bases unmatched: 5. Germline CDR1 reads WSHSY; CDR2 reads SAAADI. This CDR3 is CASSAQGAAEQYF. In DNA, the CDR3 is TGCGCCAGCAGTGCCCAGGGGGCGGCCGAGCAGTACTTC.

The CDR3 coding sequence is TGTGCCAGCAGCTCCCGGACCCCTTTCGCGGAGGTGAAAACCGGGGAGCTGTTTTTT. It encodes CASSSRTPFAEVKTGELFF. This chain uses TRBV11-2 with TRBJ2-2, with D tentatively TRBD2 (5 bases). The germline gives CDR1 SGHAT, CDR2 FQNNGV. CDR3 size: 19 residues. Trimming stripped 4 bases from V and 5 bases from J, with 26 bases between.

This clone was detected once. CDR3 in DNA: TGTGCCAGCAGCCCGAAGACAGGGGACTTCTATGGCTACACCTTC. Protein: CASSPKTGDFYGYTF. The J gene is TRBJ1-2, the V gene TRBV7-6, with TRBD1 matching 8 bases. The CDR3 covers 15 residues. Germline V gives CDR1 SGHVS, CDR2 FNYEAQ. The ends lost 5 bases at V and 4 bases at J; junction bases unmatched: 9. Supplemented by reference TRBV7-6 and TRBJ1-2, the full variable domain reads GAGVSQSPRYKVTKRGQDVALRCDPISGHVSLYWYRQALGQGPEFLTYFNYEAQQDKSGLPNDRFSAERPEGSISTLTIQRTEQRDSAMYRCASSPKTGDFYGYTFGSGTRLTVV.

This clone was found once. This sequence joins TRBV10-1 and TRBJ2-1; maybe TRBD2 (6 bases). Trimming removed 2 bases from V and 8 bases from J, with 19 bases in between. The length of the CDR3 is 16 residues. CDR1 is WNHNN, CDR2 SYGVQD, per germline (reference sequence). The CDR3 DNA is TGCGCCAGCAGTGAGGGCCCGGCGGGACTTATGTATGAGCAGTTCTTC. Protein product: CASSEGPAGLMYEQFF.

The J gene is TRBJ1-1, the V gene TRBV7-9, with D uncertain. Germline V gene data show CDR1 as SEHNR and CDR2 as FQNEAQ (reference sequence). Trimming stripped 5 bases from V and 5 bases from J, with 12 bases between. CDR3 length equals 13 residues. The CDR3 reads CASSPEMGTEAFF. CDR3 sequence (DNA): TGTGCCAGCAGCCCAGAAATGGGGACTGAAGCTTTCTTT.